The entry that follows covers one TCR beta chain sequence. With 4 bases removed from V and 11 bases from J, the gap between germline ends came to 11 bases. The CDR3 has 12 amino acids. CDR1 SEHNR and CDR2 FQNEAQ come from the germline V gene (reference sequence). Clones were read by immunoSEQ multiplex PCR, and TCRdb kept only the in-frame ones, dropping some. The sample includes 100,000 to 150,000 clones, more than 85% of them seen just once. The data are from a study of control samples from healthy donors and cancer patients. The chain recombines TRBV7-9 with TRBJ1-4; D is undetermined. Material for sequencing was blood. This TCR derives from a man younger than 30 in good health. CDR3 sequence reads: CASSSRPGKLFF. DNA of the CDR3: TGTGCCAGCAGCTCACGGCCGGGGAAACTGTTTTTT.